Presented here are 15 T cell receptor beta chains from one specimen sequenced in a study of beta chain features in type 1 diabetes. Study results and caveats: In all four CD4+ subsets, TCRB CDR3 length was significantly, moderately reduced in type 1 diabetes.

Their antigens remain unidentified. The authors reverse transcribed all of the isolated RNA, so sequencing captured expressed TCRB transcripts. Assay: immunoSEQ multiplex PCR; the TCRdb copy retains only in-frame clones and omits some. Of some 640,000 clones in the sample, roughly an eighth were seen once. Input material: naive CD4+ T cells from blood. The receptors derive from a man between 18 and 35 years old with type 1 diabetes.

The chain employs TRBV30 and TRBJ2-5, with no clear D. The V end was cut by 2 bases, the J end by 10 bases, with 11 bases between. Germline V lookup: CDR1 GTSNPN, CDR2 SVGIG (reference sequence). CDR3 length equals 11 residues. CDR3 sequence reads: CAWSWHDIQYF. CDR3 DNA sequence: TGTGCCTGGAGTTGGCACGACATCCAGTACTTC.

The chain recombines TRBV7-2 with TRBJ1-6; no definite D call. The germline gives CDR1 SGHTA, CDR2 FQGNSA. CDR3 length: 12 amino acids. The V and J ends lost 5 bases and 17 bases respectively, with 16 bases between them. The CDR3 loop is CASSLRHPRVHF. CDR3 DNA: TGTGCCAGCAGCCTCCGCCATCCTAGGGTCCACTTT.

This clone was detected a few times. The genes are TRBV6-6 and TRBJ2-4, with D possibly matching TRBD1 (6 bases). The CDR3 contains 16 residues. Between the trimmed V and J ends, which lost 8 bases and 0 bases, there was a span of 17 bases. The germline gives CDR1 MNHNY, CDR2 SVGAGI (reference sequence). CDR3 coding DNA: TGTGCCAGCCCCCCAACAGGGAATAGAGCCAAAAACATTCAGTACTTC. Translating gives CASPPTGNRAKNIQYF.

This clone was counted only a few times. This chain uses TRBV6-1 with TRBJ1-2, with D possibly TRBD1 on 6 matching bases. Germline CDR1 reads MNHNS; CDR2 reads SASEGT. CDR3 length equals 14 residues. V shed 7 bases and J shed 2 bases, with 14 bases lying between them. The CDR3 loop is CASTRRGENYGYTF. In nucleotides, the CDR3 is TGTGCCAGCACCCGAAGGGGGGAAAACTATGGCTACACCTTC.

This clone has just a few counts. The chain is built from TRBV14 and TRBJ2-7; a possible D gene is TRBD2 (6 bases). CDR1 is SGHDN, CDR2 FVKESK, per germline. V gave up 3 bases and J gave up 4 bases, with 16 bases separating them. The CDR3 runs to 15 residues. The CDR3 is CASSHGPAGAYEQYF. CDR3 in DNA: TGTGCCAGCAGCCACGGCCCAGCGGGCGCTTACGAGCAGTACTTC.

This chain connects TRBV4-3 to TRBJ2-5; the D gene could be TRBD1 or TRBD2 (5 bases each). Germline V gene lookup returns CDR1 LGHNA and CDR2 YSLEER. Between the trimmed V and J ends, which lost 0 bases and 4 bases, there was a span of 21 bases. The CDR3 runs to 18 residues. The CDR3 loop reads CASSQDVRKGSLGETQYF. CDR3 nucleotides: TGCGCCAGCAGCCAAGATGTTCGGAAGGGGAGTTTGGGAGAGACCCAGTACTTC.

V is TRBV25-1 and J is TRBJ1-4, with TRBD1 matching 7 bases. The ends lost 4 bases at V and 0 bases at J; junction bases unmatched: 5. The CDR3 contains 16 residues. Germline lookup yields CDR1 MGHDK and CDR2 SYGVNS. The CDR3, as DNA: TGTGCCAGCAGTGGGGGGGACAGAGCAACTAATGAAAAACTGTTTTTT. As protein: CASSGGDRATNEKLFF.

V and J are TRBV2 and TRBJ2-2; no definite D call. Trimming took 7 bases from V and 5 from J, leaving 11 bases between them. The CDR3 has 13 residues. Per the germline V gene, CDR1 is SNHLY and CDR2 is FYNNEI. The CDR3 nucleotides read TGTGCCAGCAACTTATTCAGGACCGGGGAGCTGTTTTTT. Translated, it gives CASNLFRTGELFF.

This clone was seen a handful of times. The chain couples TRBV28 to TRBJ2-1, with 10 nucleotides matching TRBD1. Germline loops: CDR1 MDHEN, CDR2 SYDVKM. The length of the CDR3 is 19 residues. J was trimmed by 0 bases and V by 3 bases; bases with no gene match: 11. In DNA, the CDR3 is TGTGCCAGCAGTTTGCCCCCGGGACAGGGGTCGAGCTCCTACAATGAGCAGTTCTTC. Translating it yields CASSLPPGQGSSSYNEQFF.

This clone has just a few counts. This sequence joins TRBV28 and TRBJ1-5; D possibly corresponds to TRBD1 (6 bases). This CDR3 comprises 12 residues. The germline V and J ends were trimmed by 3 bases and 9 bases, with 9 bases remaining between them. The germline CDR1 and CDR2 sequences are MDHEN and SYDVKM. The CDR3 protein is CASSLGARPQHF. The CDR3 DNA is TGTGCCAGCAGTTTGGGGGCTAGGCCCCAGCATTTT.

The chain has TRBV19 and TRBJ1-2; tentatively, D is TRBD1 (5 bases). The CDR3 is 14 amino acids. Per germline, CDR1 LNHDA and CDR2 SQIVND (reference sequence). Trimming shortened V by 5 bases and J by 3 bases, and 13 bases separated the two germline ends. CDR3 sequence reads: CASSRDGGDYGYTF. The CDR3 DNA is TGTGCCAGTAGTCGGGACGGTGGAGACTATGGCTACACCTTC.

This clone has a handful of counts. The rearrangement joins TRBV30 to TRBJ2-5, with D tentatively TRBD2 (6 bases). V gave up 3 bases and J gave up 3 bases, with 11 bases separating them. Germline loops: CDR1 GTSNPN, CDR2 SVGIG (reference sequence). The CDR3 length is 13 residues. In DNA, the CDR3 is TGTGCCTGGAGGCGAGGGGAGGAAGAGACCCAGTACTTC. This gives the protein CAWRRGEEETQYF.

This clone was seen more than once but under ten times. The V and J genes are TRBV14 and TRBJ1-1; D gene ambiguous. Deletions cut 0 bases from V and 0 bases from J, with 5 bases between. CDR3 length: 14 amino acids. Germline V gene data show CDR1 as SGHDN and CDR2 as FVKESK. CDR3: CASSQDLVNTEAFF. DNA of the CDR3: TGTGCCAGCAGCCAAGATCTAGTGAACACTGAAGCTTTCTTT.

This chain uses TRBV28 with TRBJ2-2, with 8 positions matching TRBD2. The CDR3 runs to 17 residues. After removal of 3 bases from V and 0 bases from J, the junction contained 6 bases not matched to a gene. The germline CDR1 and CDR2 sequences are MDHEN and SYDVKM. CDR3 protein: CASSFPGTRANTGELFF. CDR3 coding DNA: TGTGCCAGCAGTTTCCCCGGGACTAGGGCGAACACCGGGGAGCTGTTTTTT. Supplemented by reference TRBV28 and TRBJ2-2, the full variable domain reads DVKVTQSSRYLVKRTGEKVFLECVQDMDHENMFWYRQDPGLGLRLIYFSYDVKMKEKGDIPEGYSVSREKKERFSLILESASTNQTSMYLCASSFPGTRANTGELFFGEGSRLTVL.

This clone was seen more than once but under ten times. The gene calls are TRBV7-2 and TRBJ2-5; 8 positions match TRBD2. The J segment lost 5 bases and the V segment lost 2 bases, leaving 10 bases of the junction unmatched. The CDR3 has 16 amino acids. CDR1 and CDR2 (germline): SGHTA, FQGNSA. The CDR3 reads CASSLTGSGGRETQYF. CDR3 bases: TGTGCCAGCAGCTTAACAGGCAGCGGGGGCAGGGAGACCCAGTACTTC.